This entry features one T cell receptor (beta chain) sequence. The antigen is unknown. This CDR3 has 16 residues. The germline CDR1 and CDR2 sequences are KGHSH and LQKENI. V was shortened by 3 bases and J by 2 bases, with 11 bases between the two germline ends. The record originates from a study of T cells in tumors after PD-1 blockade. About the research overall: Prior checkpoint blockade, systemic immunosuppressant use, or anti-cancer therapy within 4 weeks excluded patients. Treatment was either pembrolizumab 200 mg every 3 weeks or cemiplimab 350 mg every 2 weeks.

The study's findings and limits: Some novel exhausted tumor clones appeared in pre-treatment blood, suggesting peripheral recruitment.

Clones were read by immunoSEQ multiplex PCR, and TCRdb kept only the in-frame ones, dropping some. In the table there are about 33,000 clones, about three quarters of which are singletons. This specimen was PBMCs, taken before anti-PD-1 treatment. V gene TRBV18 combines with J gene TRBJ2-6; unclear D gene. This TCR was sampled from a human donor with basal cell carcinoma. The CDR3: CASSPPLGAGANVLTF. CDR3 coding DNA: TGTGCCAGCTCACCGCCATTGGGTGCTGGGGCCAACGTCCTGACTTTC.